Below, 18 T cell receptor beta chains from the same sample are listed, as sequenced in a study of blood T cell repertoires in COVID-19. Generated by immunoSEQ multiplex PCR, the TCRdb table keeps only in-frame clones and is missing some. Of about 130,000 clones in the sample, about 87% are singletons; the top ten hold roughly 2.5%. The sequenced material came from peripheral blood. These TCRs come from a man aged 45-65 years with active COVID-19.

The chain combines TRBV3-1 (or the pseudogene TRBV3-2) with TRBJ1-2; D may be TRBD1 (5 bases). The ends were cut back, 0 bases at V and 8 bases at J, with 16 bases in the middle. Germline V CDR1 and CDR2: LGHDT, YNNKEL (reference sequence). The length of the CDR3 is 15 residues. The CDR3 DNA is TGTGCCAGCAGCCAAGATATGAACGGGGGAAGGGGCTACACCTTC. Translated: CASSQDMNGGRGYTF.

This clone was seen more than once but under ten times. The chain couples TRBV6-2 or TRBV6-3 to TRBJ2-2, with D tentatively TRBD2 (6 bases). Germline V CDR1 and CDR2: MNHEY, SVGEGT. Trimming pared 5 bases from V and 4 bases from J, leaving 20 bases between. The length of the CDR3 is 17 residues. This CDR3 is CASSRSSGPLGTGELFF. CDR3 nucleotides: TGTGCCAGCAGTCGTTCCAGCGGGCCCCTCGGCACCGGGGAGCTGTTTTTT.

This rearrangement joins TRBV5-1 to TRBJ1-6; 8 bases are shared with TRBD1. V lost 4 bases to trimming and J lost 7 bases; unmatched junction nucleotides: 7. The CDR3 contains 15 residues. The germline CDR1 and CDR2 sequences are SGHRS and YFSETQ. The CDR3 DNA reads as TGCGCCAGCAGCCTAGACGGACAGGGAAATTCACCCCTCCACTTT. It yields the protein CASSLDGQGNSPLHF.

This clone was counted once. J is TRBJ1-6 and V is TRBV9; D not certain. The CDR3 covers 15 residues. Trimming removed 0 bases at V and 7 bases at J, with 11 bases between. Looked up from germline, CDR1 is SGDLS and CDR2 is YYNGEE. Here the CDR3 DNA reads TGTGCCAGCAGCGTAGTTCCGGGAATAAATTCACCCCTCCACTTT. Residues: CASSVVPGINSPLHF.

The rearrangement links TRBV18 to TRBJ2-7; 9 bases are a match to TRBD1. Losses at the gene ends were 6 bases for V and 4 bases for J; bases not matched to a gene: 10. In germline, CDR1 is KGHSH, CDR2 LQKENI. The CDR3 is made up of 15 amino acids. The CDR3 DNA is TGTGCCAGCTCCCATAACCCGGGACAGGGTTACGAGCAGTACTTC. Amino acid sequence: CASSHNPGQGYEQYF.

This chain links TRBV30 with TRBJ1-2, with 9 positions matching TRBD1. In germline, CDR1 is GTSNPN, CDR2 SVGIG (reference sequence). The CDR3 sequence is 13 residues long. Trimming took 2 bases from V and 4 from J; bases not matched to a gene: 2. The DNA for the CDR3 is TGTGCCTGGAGTCCGACAGGGGGCTATGGCTACACCTTC. It codes for CAWSPTGGYGYTF.

The chain combines TRBV18 with TRBJ2-1, with TRBD2 matching 12 bases. Germline V gene sequence: CDR1 KGHSH, CDR2 LQKENI. The CDR3 is 14 residues long. J was trimmed by 12 bases and V by 0 bases; bases with no gene match: 3. CDR3 nucleotide sequence: TGTGCCAGCTCACCACCGAAGACTAGCGGGGGGCAGTTCTTC. Protein sequence: CASSPPKTSGGQFF.

The gene calls are TRBV9 and TRBJ1-2; D unclear. This CDR3 comprises 13 residues. The V gene lost 0 bases and the J gene lost 4 bases, with 7 bases spanning the gap. Germline V gene lookup returns CDR1 SGDLS and CDR2 YYNGEE. The chain's CDR3 is CASSVVVSYGYTF. The CDR3 bases are TGTGCCAGCAGCGTAGTTGTGAGCTATGGCTACACCTTC.

This clone was seen only a few times. This chain uses TRBV18 with TRBJ1-1; D unresolved. Germline CDR1 and CDR2: KGHSH and LQKENI. CDR3 length equals 16 residues. V lost 3 bases, J lost 1 base, and 15 bases lay in between. CDR3 DNA sequence: TGTGCCAGCTCACCCAACAGCCCCGGAACGAACACTGAAGCTTTCTTT. Translation: CASSPNSPGTNTEAFF.

The chain recombines TRBV21-1 with TRBJ2-2; TRBD2 reflects the table's D call only, with no check against the DNA. TRBV21-1 is reported as a pseudogene. The CDR3 covers 13 residues. The chain's CDR3 is CASSASISRELFF. CDR3 coding DNA: TGTGCCAGCAGCGCTAGCATCAGCCGGGAGCTGTTTTTT.

The rearrangement links TRBV7-2 to TRBJ1-4; 8 positions agree with TRBD1. Germline trimming cut 1 base from V and 4 bases from J; bases unmatched to any gene: 5. Germline V lookup: CDR1 SGHTA, CDR2 FQGNSA. CDR3 size: 16 residues. The CDR3 is CASSLGDRRYNEKLFF. Written as DNA, the CDR3 is TGTGCCAGCAGCTTAGGGGACAGGAGATATAATGAAAAACTGTTTTTT.

The chain employs TRBV7-8 and TRBJ1-1; D is undetermined. Germline values: CDR1 SGHVS, CDR2 FQNEAQ. This CDR3 has 15 residues. V lost 4 bases and J 3 bases, leaving 15 bases between the germline ends. CDR3 nucleotides: TGTGCCAGCAGCTCTAACGTTGCCGCGCACACTGAAGCTTTCTTT. Protein product: CASSSNVAAHTEAFF.

The V call is TRBV4-1, the J call TRBJ1-2; D uncertain. This CDR3 has 16 residues. Germline CDR1 is MGHRA and CDR2 is YSYEKL. Trimming removed 0 bases from V and 2 bases from J, with 13 bases in between. The DNA for the CDR3 is TGCGCCAGCAGCCAAGATTTGAGTTTCCGGAACTATGGCTACACCTTC. Protein: CASSQDLSFRNYGYTF.

The chain employs TRBV5-4 and TRBJ1-5; the D gene is possibly TRBD1 (6 bases). V lost 0 bases and J 9 bases, leaving 19 bases between the germline ends. The V gene's germline CDR1 is SGHNT and CDR2 YYREEE (reference sequence). There are 16 residues in the CDR3. CDR3 sequence (DNA): TGTGCCAGCAGCTTGGGGGGGCTCCAGGGGCGGTCGCCCCAGCATTTT. Protein sequence: CASSLGGLQGRSPQHF.

This clone was recorded once. The chain recombines TRBV7-2 with TRBJ2-7; 8 positions match TRBD1. The CDR3 extends over 15 amino acids. The germline CDR1 and CDR2 sequences are SGHTA and FQGNSA. J gave up 4 bases and V 1 base, and 6 bases lay outside the gene matches. Here the CDR3 DNA reads TGTGCCAGCAGCTTAGGGACAGGGTTGTTGTACGAGCAGTACTTC. This translates into CASSLGTGLLYEQYF.

The count of this clone is one. V usage is TRBV5-1 and J usage is TRBJ2-5, with a tentative D call TRBD2 (6 bases). Trimming stripped 2 bases from V and 5 bases from J, with 19 bases between. CDR3 length equals 16 residues. The V gene's germline CDR1 is SGHRS and CDR2 YFSETQ. CDR3: CASSFGGSLGGETQYF. The CDR3 DNA sequence: TGCGCCAGCAGCTTTGGGGGGTCGCTAGGCGGTGAGACCCAGTACTTC.

The rearrangement uses TRBV7-7 and TRBJ1-3; D gene unclear. V lost 7 bases, J lost 4 bases, and 23 bases lay in between. The CDR3 sequence is 17 residues long. Per germline, CDR1 SSHAT and CDR2 FNYEAQ (reference sequence). The CDR3 loop reads CASNPPFGDCSGNTIYF. In nucleotides, the CDR3 is TGTGCCAGCAACCCCCCTTTCGGGGATTGCTCGGGAAACACCATATATTTT.

A single count supports this clone. The chain employs TRBV3-1 (or the pseudogene TRBV3-2) and TRBJ2-3, with 8 bases matching TRBD1. The V segment lost 4 bases and the J segment 2 bases; nucleotides outside the gene matches: 5. Per germline, CDR1 LGHDT and CDR2 YNNKEL (reference sequence). The CDR3 is made up of 15 amino acids. The CDR3 DNA is TGTGCCAGCAGCCCCGCGCAGGGGGCCACAGATACGCAGTATTTT. It encodes CASSPAQGATDTQYF.